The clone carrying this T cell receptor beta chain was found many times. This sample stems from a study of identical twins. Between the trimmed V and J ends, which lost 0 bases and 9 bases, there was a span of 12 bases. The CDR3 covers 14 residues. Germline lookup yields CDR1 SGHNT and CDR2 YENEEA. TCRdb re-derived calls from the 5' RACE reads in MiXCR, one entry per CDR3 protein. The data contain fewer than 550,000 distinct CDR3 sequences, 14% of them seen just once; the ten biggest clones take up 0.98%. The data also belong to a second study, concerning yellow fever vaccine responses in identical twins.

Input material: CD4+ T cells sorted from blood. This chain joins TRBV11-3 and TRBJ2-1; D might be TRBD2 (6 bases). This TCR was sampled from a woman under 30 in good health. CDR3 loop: CASSLDRLVGEQFF. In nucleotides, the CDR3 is TGTGCCAGCAGCTTAGATCGACTAGTTGGTGAGCAGTTCTTC.